The next 20 T cell receptor beta chains were all read from a single sample in a study of memory CD4+ T cells and cytomegalovirus serostatus. The assay was immunoSEQ multiplex PCR, and TCRdb's table has in-frame clones only and misses some. In the table there are under 55,000 clones, around 83% of which are singletons. Single viable CD3+CD4+CD8-CD45RO+ cells were sorted as the memory CD4+ T cells. Sequenced input: memory CD4+ T cells from blood. These receptors all come from an adult in good health and CMV-seropositive.

This rearrangement joins TRBV28 to TRBJ1-5; D call uncertain. Germline CDR1 and CDR2: MDHEN and SYDVKM. This CDR3 contains 15 residues. V dropped 10 bases and J dropped 6 bases, with 22 bases sitting between them. Written as DNA, the CDR3 is TGTGCCACCACTAGGTCGGGGAACAGAATTCAGCCCCAGCATTTT. Translation gives CATTRSGNRIQPQHF.

The chain recombines TRBV11-2 with TRBJ1-5, with 7 bases matching TRBD1. The CDR3 extends over 13 amino acids. Trimming took 3 bases from V and 7 from J; bases not matched to a gene: 3. The germline CDR1 and CDR2 sequences are SGHAT and FQNNGV. CDR3 in amino acids: CASSLDRRQPQHF. The DNA of the CDR3 is TGTGCCAGCAGCTTGGACAGGCGGCAGCCCCAGCATTTT.

The gene calls are TRBV7-9 and TRBJ2-5, with D possibly being TRBD2 (5 bases). The CDR3 contains 14 residues. The germline gives CDR1 SEHNR, CDR2 FQNEAQ (reference sequence). Trimming stripped 1 base from V and 6 bases from J, with 12 bases between. The CDR3 loop reads CASSLVKSGKTQYF. The CDR3, as DNA: TGTGCCAGCAGCTTAGTCAAAAGCGGAAAGACCCAGTACTTC.

This clone turned up a few times. The chain has TRBV5-1 and TRBJ1-1; D is unclear. The CDR3 totals 16 residues. Germline loops: CDR1 SGHRS, CDR2 YFSETQ. V was shortened by 0 bases and J by 1 base, with 13 bases between the two germline ends. Written as DNA, the CDR3 is TGCGCCAGCAGCTTGGCGGTGTTTGGGCCGAACACTGAAGCTTTCTTT. This encodes CASSLAVFGPNTEAFF.

The V call is TRBV7-2, the J call TRBJ1-5; D is ambiguous. The CDR3 spans 13 residues. CDR1 is SGHTA, CDR2 FQGNSA, per germline. Trimming took 5 bases from V and 5 from J, leaving 10 bases between them. The CDR3 DNA reads as TGTGCCAGCAGCCCTCGAAGAGATCAGCCCCAGCATTTT. It codes for CASSPRRDQPQHF.

This clone appeared once. The V and J genes are TRBV7-3 and TRBJ2-5, with 9 nucleotides matching TRBD2. Germline CDR1 is SGHTA and CDR2 is FQGTGA. This CDR3 is 17 amino acids long. Trimming at V came to 5 bases and at J to 5 bases, leaving 15 bases not matched to a gene. The CDR3 nucleotides read TGTGCCAGCAGCCTCGAGGGGGCGGGAGGGCCCAGGGAGACCCAGTACTTC. It specifies CASSLEGAGGPRETQYF.

This chain links TRBV7-9 with TRBJ2-3; TRBD2 agrees at 7 bases. There are 14 residues in the CDR3. Germline V gene data show CDR1 as SEHNR and CDR2 as FQNEAQ (reference sequence). With V trimmed by 8 bases and J by 0 bases, 5 bases remained unmatched. CDR3 amino acids: CASRMGGSTDTQYF. CDR3 nucleotide sequence: TGTGCCAGCCGTATGGGGGGGAGCACAGATACGCAGTATTTT. Filled out from reference TRBV7-9 and TRBJ2-3, the complete variable domain reads DTGVSQNPRHKITKRGQNVTFRCDPISEHNRLYWYRQTLGQGPEFLTYFQNEAQLEKSRLLSDRFSAERPKGSFSTLEIQRTEQGDSAMYLCASRMGGSTDTQYFGPGTRLTVL.

The chain employs TRBV19 and TRBJ1-4; 8 bases line up with TRBD1. The CDR3 has 15 amino acids. CDR1 is LNHDA, CDR2 SQIVND, per germline (reference sequence). After removal of 7 bases from V and 6 bases from J, the junction contained 10 bases not matched to a gene. The CDR3 protein is CASKSRGPEDEKLFF. CDR3 sequence (DNA): TGTGCCAGTAAGAGCAGGGGGCCGGAGGATGAAAAACTGTTTTTT.

This chain joins TRBV2 and TRBJ2-7, with a tentative D call TRBD1 (6 bases). V was cut by 3 bases and J by 1 base, with 19 bases left in between. Germline V CDR1 and CDR2: SNHLY, FYNNEI. This CDR3 region has 17 residues. The CDR3 loop is CASSDGSGQTLSYEQYF. In DNA, the CDR3 is TGTGCCAGCAGTGACGGGTCGGGACAAACCCTATCCTACGAGCAGTACTTC.

The rearrangement links TRBV6-6 to TRBJ1-1, with D possibly being TRBD1 (5 bases). Germline V gene lookup returns CDR1 MNHNY and CDR2 SVGAGI (reference sequence). Trimming pared 1 base from V and 1 base from J, leaving 7 bases between. The CDR3 extends over 14 amino acids. The chain's CDR3 is CASSYYGQNTEAFF. The CDR3 nucleotides are TGTGCCAGCAGTTACTATGGACAGAACACTGAAGCTTTCTTT.

The chain combines TRBV28 with TRBJ2-7, with 9 bases lining up with TRBD1. V lost 6 bases and J lost 8; bases outside the gene matches: 14. This CDR3 is built from 15 residues. Germline CDR1 is MDHEN and CDR2 is SYDVKM. The CDR3 loop is CASRTSGGQGEKQYF. The CDR3 DNA reads TGTGCCAGCAGGACTAGTGGGGGACAGGGTGAGAAGCAGTACTTC.

The rearrangement links TRBV29-1 to TRBJ2-2; the D is unclear. Deletions cut 6 bases from V and 0 bases from J, with 11 bases between. CDR1 is SQVTM and CDR2 is ANQGSEA in the germline V gene. This CDR3 region has 14 residues. CDR3 DNA sequence: TGCAGCGTAAATAGCCGGGCGAACACCGGGGAGCTGTTTTTT. Its translation is CSVNSRANTGELFF.

The CDR3 nucleotides read TGTGCCAGCAGCCCAAGTTGGACAGGGGGCAAGGGGACCCAGTACTTC. Translating it yields CASSPSWTGGKGTQYF. This rearrangement joins TRBV11-2 to TRBJ2-5; 11 bases are shared with TRBD1. The V gene end was trimmed by 5 bases and the J gene end by 7 bases; junction bases not matched to a gene: 12. In germline, CDR1 is SGHAT, CDR2 FQNNGV. The CDR3 totals 16 residues.

The chain couples TRBV9 to TRBJ2-1; 7 bases agree with TRBD2. CDR1 is SGDLS and CDR2 is YYNGEE in the germline V gene. The ends lost 0 bases at V and 6 bases at J; junction bases unmatched: 0. There are 13 residues in the CDR3. The CDR3, as DNA: TGTGCCAGCAGCGTAGCGGGAGGCAATGAGCAGTTCTTC. This sequence encodes CASSVAGGNEQFF.

CDR3 in DNA: TGTGCCAGCAGCTTAGCAGGGCCCTATGGCTACACCTTC. Its translation is CASSLAGPYGYTF. The rearrangement joins TRBV7-9 to TRBJ1-2; D ambiguous. Germline V gene data show CDR1 as SEHNR and CDR2 as FQNEAQ (reference sequence). Trimming pared 0 bases from V and 4 bases from J, leaving 6 bases between. CDR3 size: 13 residues.

CDR3 sequence (DNA): TGTGCCAGCAAGAGTCCGGCTAGCGGACCCAATGAGCAGTTCTTC. Amino acid sequence: CASKSPASGPNEQFF. V is TRBV28 and J is TRBJ2-1, with 7 bases aligning to TRBD2. Germline trimming cut 7 bases from V and 6 bases from J; bases unmatched to any gene: 12. This CDR3 is built from 15 residues. CDR1 and CDR2 from the germline V gene are MDHEN and SYDVKM.

This rearrangement joins TRBV6-5 to TRBJ2-2, with D unresolved. CDR1 and CDR2 (germline): MNHEY, SVGAGI. The V gene lost 0 bases and the J gene lost 1 base, with 9 bases spanning the gap. The CDR3 runs 16 residues. The CDR3 sequence is CASSYSIALNTGELFF. The CDR3 bases are TGTGCCAGCAGTTACTCGATTGCGCTGAACACCGGGGAGCTGTTTTTT.

This chain uses TRBV29-1 with TRBJ2-5; the D gene is possibly TRBD2 (6 bases). V dropped 6 bases and J dropped 5 bases, with 13 bases sitting between them. The CDR3 has 12 amino acids. Germline lookup yields CDR1 SQVTM and CDR2 ANQGSEA. This CDR3 reads CSVSTGGETQYF. CDR3 nucleotides: TGCAGCGTATCAACAGGAGGGGAGACCCAGTACTTC.

The V and J genes are TRBV5-5 and TRBJ2-1, with D unclear. V lost 0 bases and J 3 bases, leaving 7 bases between the germline ends. This CDR3 has 14 amino acids. The V gene's germline CDR1 is SGHKS and CDR2 YYEKEE (reference sequence). CDR3 sequence (DNA): TGTGCCAGCAGCTTGGACATAAGCTACAATGAGCAGTTCTTC. This encodes CASSLDISYNEQFF.

This chain joins TRBV13 and TRBJ1-1; TRBD1 matches at 9 bases. Losses at the gene ends were 4 bases for V and 5 bases for J; bases not matched to a gene: 2. Per the germline V gene, CDR1 is PRHDT and CDR2 is FYEKMQ (reference sequence). The CDR3 totals 13 residues. CDR3 sequence (DNA): TGTGCCAGCAGCTCCGGACAGGGGACTGAAGCTTTCTTT. It encodes CASSSGQGTEAFF.